A selection of T cell receptor beta chains follows, all from one sample in a study of shared clonotypes between healthy human individuals. Clones were read by immunoSEQ multiplex PCR, and TCRdb kept only the in-frame ones, dropping some. The table has about 1.9 million clones, about 93% seen once. Sequencing was performed on naive CD8+ T cells from PBMCs. These TCRs come from a man in his late teens or twenties in good health. Some clones in this sample may be carry-over from other donors' samples. Both conserved end residues are part of each CDR3. The D gene is left open where the match is weak. The size entry is marked missing in some rows and otherwise reads once, few, many or a size class.

CDR3 protein: CASSLSTTAYGYTF
CDR3 DNA: TGTGCCAGCAGTTTATCGACCACGGCCTATGGCTACACCTTC
D gene: NA
clone size: NA
J gene: TRBJ1-2
V gene: TRBV27

CDR3 protein: CASSLFGLADSYEQYF
CDR3 DNA: TGTGCCAGCAGCTTATTCGGACTAGCGGACTCCTACGAGCAGTACTTC
D gene: TRBD2
clone size: NA
J gene: TRBJ2-7
V gene: TRBV7-9

CDR3 protein: CASSKTGYPYEQYF
CDR3 DNA: TGTGCCAGCAGCAAGACAGGGTATCCCTACGAGCAGTACTTC
D gene: TRBD1
clone size: once
J gene: TRBJ2-7
V gene: TRBV9

CDR3 protein: CASKGLAGDEQYF
CDR3 DNA: TGTGCCAGTAAGGGGCTAGCGGGAGACGAGCAGTACTTC
D gene: TRBD2
clone size: NA
J gene: TRBJ2-7
V gene: TRBV19

CDR3 protein: CASTLIWDSNQPQHF
CDR3 DNA: TGTGCCAGTACCCTCATATGGGACAGCAATCAGCCCCAGCATTTT
D gene: NA
clone size: NA
J gene: TRBJ1-5
V gene: TRBV19

CDR3 protein: CASSPGVEQYF
CDR3 DNA: TGTGCCAGCAGCCCAGGGGTCGAGCAGTACTTC
D gene: NA
clone size: NA
J gene: TRBJ2-7
V gene: TRBV9

CDR3 protein: CASSQPGPRDEQYF
CDR3 DNA: TGTGCCAGCAGCCAACCGGGCCCCAGGGACGAGCAGTACTTC
D gene: NA
clone size: NA
J gene: TRBJ2-7
V gene: TRBV4-2

CDR3 protein: CASGLSSPRGGDTEAFF
CDR3 DNA: TGTGCTAGTGGTTTGTCCTCCCCCAGGGGAGGTGACACTGAAGCTTTCTTT
D gene: NA
clone size: NA
J gene: TRBJ1-1
V gene: TRBV12-5

CDR3 protein: CASSGTKLYNEQFF
CDR3 DNA: TGTGCCAGCAGCGGGACTAAGCTCTACAATGAGCAGTTCTTC
D gene: NA
clone size: NA
J gene: TRBJ2-1
V gene: TRBV9

CDR3 protein: CASSLGAPYEQYF
CDR3 DNA: TGTGCCAGCAGCTTAGGAGCCCCGTACGAGCAGTACTTC
D gene: NA
clone size: NA
J gene: TRBJ2-7
V gene: TRBV11-2

CDR3 protein: CASSWGLTGELFF
CDR3 DNA: TGTGCCAGCAGCTGGGGGTTAACCGGGGAGCTGTTTTTT
D gene: NA
clone size: NA
J gene: TRBJ2-2
V gene: TRBV11-3

CDR3 protein: CASKVSQGPTEQYF
CDR3 DNA: TGTGCCAGCAAGGTATCCCAAGGGCCCACCGAGCAGTACTTC
D gene: NA
clone size: NA
J gene: TRBJ2-7
V gene: TRBV27

CDR3 protein: CATIRGYTGELFF
CDR3 DNA: TGTGCCACCATTCGGGGCTACACCGGGGAGCTGTTTTTT
D gene: NA
clone size: NA
J gene: TRBJ2-2
V gene: TRBV11-2

CDR3 protein: CASSILDLASGSYEQYF
CDR3 DNA: TGTGCCAGTAGTATCTTGGATTTGGCTAGCGGGAGTTACGAGCAGTACTTC
D gene: TRBD2
clone size: once
J gene: TRBJ2-7
V gene: TRBV19